Many counts were recorded for the clone carrying this T cell receptor (beta chain). Antigen unknown. The lymph nodes were axillary draining lymph nodes from breast cancer patients. There are 15 residues in the CDR3. V lost 5 bases to trimming and J lost 4 bases; unmatched junction nucleotides: 5. Germline V gene sequence: CDR1 LGHNT, CDR2 FRNRAP. The data derive from a study of breast tumors, draining lymph nodes, adjacent tissues. General study points: Data fit most tumor T cells coming from lymph node, expanding in tumor. The lymph node origin of tumor T cells was framed as consistent with a hypothesis, not demonstrated.

TCRdb analysed the multiplex PCR reads with MiXCR anew, one entry per CDR3 protein. The sample has roughly 220,000 distinct CDR3 sequences, less than 40% seen once; the top ten hold over 3.5%. Sequences were obtained from axillary lymph node tissue. The gene calls are TRBV12-5 and TRBJ2-2; 9 nucleotides align to TRBD1. The receptor was derived from a female donor with breast cancer. Some clones in this sample may be carry-over from other donors' samples. The CDR3 here is CASGEGQGITGELFF. Here the CDR3 DNA reads TGTGCTAGTGGTGAGGGACAGGGTATCACCGGGGAGCTGTTTTTT.